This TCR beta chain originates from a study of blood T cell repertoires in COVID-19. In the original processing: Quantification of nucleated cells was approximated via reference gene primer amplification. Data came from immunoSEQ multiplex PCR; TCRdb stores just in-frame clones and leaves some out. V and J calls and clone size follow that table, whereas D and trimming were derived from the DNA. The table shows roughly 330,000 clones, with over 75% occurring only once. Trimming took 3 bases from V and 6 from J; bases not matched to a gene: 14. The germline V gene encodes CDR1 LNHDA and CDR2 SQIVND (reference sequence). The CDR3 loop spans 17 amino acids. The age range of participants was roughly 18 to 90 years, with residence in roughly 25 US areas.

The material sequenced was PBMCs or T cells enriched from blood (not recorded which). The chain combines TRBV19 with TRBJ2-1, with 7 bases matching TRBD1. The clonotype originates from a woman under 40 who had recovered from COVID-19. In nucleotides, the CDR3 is TGTGCCAGTAGTATCTTCTCTGGGACAGCTCCGATCAATGAGCAGTTCTTC. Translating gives CASSIFSGTAPINEQFF.